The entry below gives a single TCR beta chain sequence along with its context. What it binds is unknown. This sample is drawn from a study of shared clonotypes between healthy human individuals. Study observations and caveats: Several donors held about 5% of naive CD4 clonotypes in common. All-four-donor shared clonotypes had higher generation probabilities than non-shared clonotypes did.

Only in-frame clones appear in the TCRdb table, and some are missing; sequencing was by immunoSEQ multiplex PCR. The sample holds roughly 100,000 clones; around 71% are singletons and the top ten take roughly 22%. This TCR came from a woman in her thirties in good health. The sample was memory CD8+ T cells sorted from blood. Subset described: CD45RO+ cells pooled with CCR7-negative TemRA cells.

The CDR3 loop is CSVVPSYNEQFF. The CDR3 DNA reads as TGCAGCGTTGTACCATCCTACAATGAGCAGTTCTTC. The chain combines TRBV29-1 with TRBJ2-1; D is unresolved. Germline assignment: CDR1 SQVTM and CDR2 ANQGSEA. The CDR3 has 12 residues. V dropped 4 bases and J dropped 1 base, with 5 bases sitting between them.